This T cell receptor beta chain is drawn from a study of cytomegalovirus exposure and HLA in healthy donors. Study-level findings and limits: A later look showed TCR association rates differing by HLA locus, highest for DRB1 and lowest for HLA-C. Researchers catalogued 160 or so TCR beta chains as cytomegalovirus-associated.

Use of 60 Vbeta and 13 Jbeta primers characterized the PCR. Data came from immunoSEQ multiplex PCR; TCRdb stores just in-frame clones and leaves some out. Of 130,000 or so clones listed, 77% are singletons. The CDR3 contains 15 residues. Germline V gives CDR1 SGHNT, CDR2 YYREEE (reference sequence). J was trimmed by 2 bases and V by 3 bases; bases with no gene match: 4. The sample holds one count of this clone. Antigen: not known. The source of this sequence is a female donor in good health and CMV-seronegative. This chain links TRBV5-4 with TRBJ1-4, with 7 bases identical to TRBD1. The sample consisted of PBMCs. The CDR3 spells CASSSQTGTNEKLFF. In nucleotides, the CDR3 is TGTGCCAGCAGCTCCCAGACAGGGACTAATGAAAAACTGTTTTTT.